This paragraph reports one T cell receptor (beta chain). These data originate in a study of blood T cell repertoires in COVID-19. Study-wide context: Acute and convalescent COVID-19 specimens originated in the United States, Italy and Spain.

V lost 3 bases and J lost 4, with 13 bases in between. This CDR3 comprises 15 residues. Per the germline V gene, CDR1 is MGHRA and CDR2 is YSYEKL. TCRdb's copy holds only in-frame clones and misses some; the assay was immunoSEQ multiplex PCR. The data hold roughly 260,000 clones, with around 82% observed a single time. The sequence was obtained from a woman of 80 years or more with active or convalescent COVID-19. The specimen was peripheral blood. This sequence joins TRBV4-1 and TRBJ2-1, with D perhaps matching TRBD1 (6 bases). CDR3 loop: CASSQGTYPYNEQFF. The CDR3 region has the DNA TGCGCCAGCAGCCAGGGGACATACCCTTACAATGAGCAGTTCTTC.